Here is one T cell receptor beta chain with its context. These data belong to a study of blood T cell repertoires in COVID-19. Per the germline V gene, CDR1 is SGHTA and CDR2 is FQGNSA. V was clipped by 7 bases and J by 2 bases; unmatched bases: 6. The CDR3 is 17 residues long. Some clones are missing from TCRdb's copy, which holds only in-frame ones; the method was immunoSEQ multiplex PCR. Altogether 200,000 to 300,000 clones are present, about nine tenths being singletons, with the ten largest covering over 2.5%. The chain couples TRBV7-2 to TRBJ2-1; 15 bases fit TRBD2. The source of this sequence is a woman aged 18-29 years who had recovered from COVID-19. Sequencing was performed on PBMCs or T cells enriched from blood (not recorded which). The CDR3 region has the DNA TGTGCCAGCAACGGGACTAGCGGGGGGCCCGCCTACAATGAGCAGTTCTTC. Its protein is CASNGTSGGPAYNEQFF.